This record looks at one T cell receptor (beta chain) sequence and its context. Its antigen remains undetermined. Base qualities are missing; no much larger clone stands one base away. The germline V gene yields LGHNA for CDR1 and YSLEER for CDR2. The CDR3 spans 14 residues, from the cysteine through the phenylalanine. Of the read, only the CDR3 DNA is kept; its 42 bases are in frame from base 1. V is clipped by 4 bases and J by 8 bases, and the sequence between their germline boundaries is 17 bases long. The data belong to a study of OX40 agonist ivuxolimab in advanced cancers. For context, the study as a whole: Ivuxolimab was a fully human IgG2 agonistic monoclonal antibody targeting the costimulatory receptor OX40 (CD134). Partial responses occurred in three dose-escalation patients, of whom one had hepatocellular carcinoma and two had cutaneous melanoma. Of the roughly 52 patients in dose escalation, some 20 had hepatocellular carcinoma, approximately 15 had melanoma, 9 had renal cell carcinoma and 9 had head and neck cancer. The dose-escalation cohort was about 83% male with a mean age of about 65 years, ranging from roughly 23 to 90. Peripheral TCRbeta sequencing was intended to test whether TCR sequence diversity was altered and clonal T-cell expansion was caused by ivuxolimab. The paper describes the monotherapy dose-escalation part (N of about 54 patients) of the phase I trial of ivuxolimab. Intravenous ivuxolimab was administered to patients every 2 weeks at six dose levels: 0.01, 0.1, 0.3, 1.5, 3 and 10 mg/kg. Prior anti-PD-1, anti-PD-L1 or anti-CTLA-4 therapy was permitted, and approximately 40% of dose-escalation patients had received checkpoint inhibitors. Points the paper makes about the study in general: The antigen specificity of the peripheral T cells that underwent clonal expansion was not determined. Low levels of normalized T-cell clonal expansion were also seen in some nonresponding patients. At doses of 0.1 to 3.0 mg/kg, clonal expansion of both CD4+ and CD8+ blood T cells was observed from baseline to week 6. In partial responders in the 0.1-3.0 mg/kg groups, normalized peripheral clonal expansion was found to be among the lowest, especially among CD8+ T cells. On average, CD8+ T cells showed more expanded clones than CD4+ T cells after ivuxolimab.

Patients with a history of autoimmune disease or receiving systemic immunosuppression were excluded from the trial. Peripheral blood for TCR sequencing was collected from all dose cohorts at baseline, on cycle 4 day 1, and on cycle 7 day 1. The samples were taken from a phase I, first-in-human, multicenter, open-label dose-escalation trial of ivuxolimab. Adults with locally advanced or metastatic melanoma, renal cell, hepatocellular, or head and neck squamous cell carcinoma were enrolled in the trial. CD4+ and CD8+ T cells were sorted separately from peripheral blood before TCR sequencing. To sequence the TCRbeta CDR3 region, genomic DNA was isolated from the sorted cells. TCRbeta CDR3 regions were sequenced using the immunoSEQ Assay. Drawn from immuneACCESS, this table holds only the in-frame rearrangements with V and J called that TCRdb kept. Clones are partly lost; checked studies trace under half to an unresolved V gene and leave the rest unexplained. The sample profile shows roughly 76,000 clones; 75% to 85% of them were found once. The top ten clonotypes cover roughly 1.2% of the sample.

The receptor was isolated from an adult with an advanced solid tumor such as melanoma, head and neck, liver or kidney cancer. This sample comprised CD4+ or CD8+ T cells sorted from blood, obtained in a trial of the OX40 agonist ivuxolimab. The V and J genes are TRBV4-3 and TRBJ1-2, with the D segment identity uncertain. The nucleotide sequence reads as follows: TGCGCCAGCAGCCCTGGACCGGGATTGGGGGGCTACACCTTC. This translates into CASSPGPGLGGYTF.